The 30 T cell receptor beta chains below come from one sample, sequenced in a study of Graves' ophthalmopathy and Graves' hyperthyroidism. TCR beta CDR3 amplification used RNA transcripts. Second-round multiplex PCR came after first-round RT-PCR with HTBI primers. TCRdb analysed the multiplex PCR reads with MiXCR anew, one entry per CDR3 protein. In the table there are 200,000 to 250,000 distinct CDR3 sequences, 25% to 30% of which are singletons. Sample: peripheral blood. The receptors shown here come from a man aged 45-65 years with Graves' ophthalmopathy.

This chain joins TRBV12-3 or TRBV12-4 and TRBJ2-5; 10 positions match TRBD2. This CDR3 has 16 residues. J was trimmed by 2 bases and V by 5 bases; bases with no gene match: 8. This chain's CDR3 is CASSLRTSGPQETQYF. The DNA for the CDR3 is TGTGCCAGCAGTCTACGGACTAGCGGCCCACAAGAGACCCAGTACTTC.

The chain employs TRBV18 and TRBJ1-1; the match to TRBD1 covers 7 bases. The germline V gene encodes CDR1 KGHSH and CDR2 LQKENI. V was pared by 1 base and J by 2 bases, with 10 bases of the junction left unmatched. The CDR3 consists of 17 residues. The CDR3 region is CASSPLPTGSTNTEAFF. CDR3 in DNA: TGTGCCAGCTCACCACTACCGACAGGGTCGACCAACACTGAAGCTTTCTTT.

This rearrangement joins TRBV6-1 to TRBJ1-1; D is ambiguous. Per germline, CDR1 MNHNS and CDR2 SASEGT. Trimming took off 9 bases at V and 5 bases at J, with 19 bases between the two ends. This CDR3 has 14 residues. CDR3 residues: CASTLEGPGTEAFF. Here the CDR3 DNA reads TGTGCCAGTACTCTCGAGGGCCCCGGGACTGAAGCTTTCTTT.

In this sample, this clonotype turned up many times. V usage is TRBV24-1 and J usage is TRBJ2-2; a possible D gene is TRBD1 (5 bases). In germline, CDR1 is KGHDR, CDR2 SFDVKD. The CDR3 spans 17 residues. V dropped 4 bases and J dropped 2 bases, with 16 bases sitting between them. The CDR3: CATSEAGQRGNTGELFF. The CDR3 region has the DNA TGTGCCACCAGTGAAGCAGGACAAAGAGGCAACACCGGGGAGCTGTTTTTT.

This clonotype has a count of ten or more. This rearrangement joins TRBV12-3 or TRBV12-4 to TRBJ2-2, with 13 bases lining up with TRBD2. The CDR3 has 16 residues. The V and J ends lost 6 bases and 6 bases, in that order; junction bases with no gene match: 7. The CDR3 DNA follows: TGTGCCAGCAGAACACGGACTAGCGGGAGTTCCGGGGAGCTGTTTTTT. It translates to CASRTRTSGSSGELFF.

This clonotype was counted many times. The genes are TRBV10-3 and TRBJ2-2; 7 positions agree with TRBD1. Unmatched junction bases numbered 3, after V lost 2 bases and J lost 6 bases. In germline, CDR1 is ENHRY, CDR2 SYGVKD. The length of the CDR3 is 14 residues. The CDR3 reads CAISEDRVAGELFF. As DNA, the CDR3 is TGTGCCATCAGTGAGGACAGGGTGGCCGGGGAGCTGTTTTTT.

Many counts were recorded for this clonotype. V usage is TRBV12-3 or TRBV12-4 and J usage is TRBJ2-5, with D perhaps matching TRBD2 (7 bases). This CDR3 region has 15 residues. Trimming removed 4 bases from V and 6 bases from J, with 18 bases in between. The DNA for the CDR3 is TGTGCCAGCAGTTCGGACGGGGGGCTTGAGCAGACCCAGTACTTC. Its translation is CASSSDGGLEQTQYF.

The gene calls are TRBV29-1 and TRBJ1-1; unclear D gene. CDR1 is SQVTM and CDR2 is ANQGSEA in the germline V gene. With 7 bases removed from V and 2 bases from J, the gap between germline ends came to 11 bases. The length of the CDR3 is 12 residues. CDR3 region: CSAQVVNTEAFF. CDR3 nucleotides: TGCAGCGCCCAGGTGGTAAACACTGAAGCTTTCTTT.

The J gene is TRBJ2-6, the V gene TRBV6-4, with unresolved D. V was cut by 4 bases and J by 2 bases, with 12 bases left in between. CDR1 is MRHNA and CDR2 is SNTAGT in the germline V gene. The CDR3 loop spans 16 amino acids. CDR3 DNA sequence: TGTGCCAGCAGTGGAAGGCCCACCCCTGGGGCCAACGTCCTGACTTTC. This codes for CASSGRPTPGANVLTF.

This clonotype was detected only a few times. The rearrangement links TRBV18 to TRBJ2-7; D might be TRBD2 (6 bases). Per the germline V gene, CDR1 is KGHSH and CDR2 is LQKENI. The CDR3 runs to 18 residues. Between the trimmed V and J ends, which lost 4 bases and 0 bases, there was a span of 22 bases. CDR3: CASSQRPGLRTRSYEQYF. The CDR3 region has the DNA TGTGCCAGCTCACAAAGACCGGGACTCCGAACTCGCTCCTACGAGCAGTACTTC.

The chain uses TRBV12-5 and TRBJ2-7; 8 bases line up with TRBD1. From germline, CDR1 is LGHNT and CDR2 FRNRAP. J lost 3 bases, V lost 6 bases, and 4 bases had no gene match. This CDR3 has 13 residues. CDR3 protein: CASGTDRGYEQYF. Written as DNA, the CDR3 is TGTGCTAGTGGAACAGACAGGGGCTACGAGCAGTACTTC.

Many counts were recorded for this clonotype. The chain has TRBV20-1 and TRBJ2-5; 7 bases fit TRBD1. Losses at the gene ends were 7 bases for V and 3 bases for J; bases not matched to a gene: 8. Germline V gene sequence: CDR1 DFQATT, CDR2 SNEGSKA (reference sequence). The CDR3 has 13 residues. CDR3 bases: TGCAGTGGTTGGACAGGCGATGAAGAGACCCAGTACTTC. Translated: CSGWTGDEETQYF.

The V gene is TRBV12-3 or TRBV12-4, the J gene TRBJ1-2, with D uncertain. With 1 base removed from V and 4 bases from J, the gap between germline ends came to 7 bases. The CDR3 runs to 13 residues. This CDR3 reads CASSLGYFYGYTF. CDR3 in DNA: TGTGCCAGCAGTTTAGGGTACTTCTATGGCTACACCTTC.

V is TRBV4-2 and J is TRBJ2-7; TRBD2 aligns across 7 bases. CDR1 is LGHNA, CDR2 YNFKEQ, per germline. This CDR3 comprises 15 residues. J was trimmed by 2 bases and V by 0 bases; bases with no gene match: 4. The CDR3 sequence is CASSQDGAGTYEQYF. In nucleotides, the CDR3 is TGTGCCAGCAGCCAAGATGGAGCGGGGACCTACGAGCAGTACTTC.

This clonotype occurred once. The chain recombines TRBV12-3 or TRBV12-4 with TRBJ2-7, with TRBD2 as a possible D gene (5 bases). Trimming removed 6 bases at V and 0 bases at J, with 9 bases between. This CDR3 comprises 13 residues. The CDR3 sequence: CASRPGSSYEQYF. The CDR3 coding sequence is TGTGCCAGCAGGCCGGGATCCTCCTACGAGCAGTACTTC.

This clonotype was observed at least ten times. The V gene is TRBV30, the J gene TRBJ1-3; a weak D match, TRBD1 (6 bases). Germline assignment: CDR1 GTSNPN and CDR2 SVGIG (reference sequence). The CDR3 extends over 14 amino acids. Trimming pared 2 bases from V and 1 base from J, leaving 9 bases between. The CDR3, as DNA: TGTGCCTGGAGTATAGGGGGATCTGGAAACACCATATATTTT. It translates to CAWSIGGSGNTIYF.

This clonotype has at least ten counts. CDR3 protein: CSVPGTSGREDEQYF. DNA for the CDR3: TGCAGCGTTCCGGGAACTAGCGGGAGGGAAGACGAGCAGTACTTC. The V call is TRBV29-1, the J call TRBJ2-7; TRBD2 agrees at 13 bases. The CDR3 length is 15 residues. With V trimmed by 5 bases and J by 5 bases, 9 bases remained unmatched. Germline V gene lookup returns CDR1 SQVTM and CDR2 ANQGSEA.

This sequence joins TRBV28 and TRBJ1-1; TRBD1 agrees at 10 bases. V lost 7 bases to trimming and J lost 5 bases; unmatched junction nucleotides: 10. The CDR3 length is 15 residues. Germline CDR1 MDHEN, CDR2 SYDVKM. The CDR3 nucleotides are TGTGCCAGCATCCTTTCGACAGGGGGCGTAACTGAAGCTTTCTTT. It specifies CASILSTGGVTEAFF.

This clonotype occurred a few times. V gene TRBV28 combines with J gene TRBJ2-7, with 7 bases that match TRBD1. The CDR3 covers 17 residues. With 4 bases clipped from V and 0 bases from J, the junction kept 12 bases outside the gene matches. Germline V lookup: CDR1 MDHEN, CDR2 SYDVKM. CDR3 nucleotides: TGTGCCAGCAGTTGGCCCCCATCCGGGACAGACTCCTACGAGCAGTACTTC. Translation: CASSWPPSGTDSYEQYF.

This clonotype was seen ten or more times. The chain employs TRBV6-1 and TRBJ2-7, with 8 positions matching TRBD1. This CDR3 comprises 15 residues. Germline V gene data show CDR1 as MNHNS and CDR2 as SASEGT. The V and J ends lost 2 bases and 6 bases, in that order; junction bases with no gene match: 9. The CDR3 DNA reads as TGTGCCAGCAGTGAAATCTGGGCAGGGGGCTCCGAGCAGTACTTC. It translates to CASSEIWAGGSEQYF.

This clonotype was seen only a few times. The V gene is TRBV6-2 or TRBV6-3, the J gene TRBJ1-1, with 7 bases that match TRBD1. V shed 5 bases and J 3 bases; nucleotides not matched to a gene: 15. The CDR3 sequence is 17 residues long. CDR1 and CDR2 (germline): MNHEY, SVGEGT. CDR3 sequence: CASSPNRGSYRDTEAFF. DNA for the CDR3: TGTGCCAGCAGTCCTAACAGGGGATCCTATAGGGACACTGAAGCTTTCTTT.

In this sample, this clonotype turned up many times. This chain links TRBV12-3 or TRBV12-4 with TRBJ1-2; tentatively, D is TRBD1 (6 bases). The CDR3 has 13 amino acids. Trimming removed 4 bases from V and 3 bases from J, with 9 bases in between. The CDR3 loop is CASSWDTYYGYTF. CDR3 sequence (DNA): TGTGCCAGCAGTTGGGACACCTACTATGGCTACACCTTC.

The chain carries TRBV19 and TRBJ1-2, with D uncertain. The CDR3 length is 14 residues. Germline V gene lookup returns CDR1 LNHDA and CDR2 SQIVND (reference sequence). V lost 7 bases and J 4 bases, leaving 16 bases between the germline ends. The CDR3 region is CASTRVGEGYGYTF. CDR3 nucleotides: TGTGCCAGTACCCGGGTGGGAGAAGGCTATGGCTACACCTTC.

This clonotype was recorded many times. V is TRBV12-3 or TRBV12-4 and J is TRBJ1-6, with 8 nucleotides matching TRBD1. Losses at the gene ends were 5 bases for V and 7 bases for J; bases not matched to a gene: 4. CDR3 length: 14 residues. The CDR3 DNA reads TGTGCCAGCAGTCCTCAGGGGGCCAATTCACCCCTCCACTTT. It codes for CASSPQGANSPLHF.

At least ten counts were recorded for this clonotype. V usage is TRBV5-1 and J usage is TRBJ1-1; D gene ambiguous. CDR1 SGHRS and CDR2 YFSETQ come from the germline V gene. The germline V and J ends were trimmed by 5 bases and 6 bases, with 23 bases remaining between them. This CDR3 contains 16 residues. This chain's CDR3 is CASSLRPGGTGAEAFF. Written as DNA, the CDR3 is TGCGCCAGCAGTCTAAGGCCGGGAGGAACTGGAGCTGAAGCTTTCTTT.

The J gene is TRBJ1-2, the V gene TRBV12-3 or TRBV12-4, with 10 bases aligning to TRBD1. This CDR3 spans 14 amino acids. The trim removed 5 bases at V and 6 bases at J, leaving 6 bases unmatched. CDR3 amino acids: CASSPHGTGDGYTF. In nucleotides, the CDR3 is TGTGCCAGCAGTCCTCACGGGACAGGGGATGGCTACACCTTC.

This clonotype was detected a few times. The chain employs TRBV12-3 or TRBV12-4 and TRBJ2-7; 9 positions match TRBD1. The CDR3 extends over 16 amino acids. The V gene end was trimmed by 5 bases and the J gene end by 3 bases; junction bases not matched to a gene: 11. This chain's CDR3 is CASSSSGTGKVYEQYF. DNA of the CDR3: TGTGCCAGCAGTAGCTCCGGGACAGGGAAAGTCTACGAGCAGTACTTC.

This clonotype appeared many times. J is TRBJ1-2 and V is TRBV28; TRBD1 matches at 8 bases. Germline trimming cut 4 bases from V and 6 bases from J; bases unmatched to any gene: 13. CDR3 size: 16 residues. Per germline, CDR1 MDHEN and CDR2 SYDVKM. CDR3 residues: CASSYALRRGPHGYTF. CDR3 coding DNA: TGTGCCAGCAGTTATGCCCTTCGCAGGGGGCCGCATGGCTACACCTTC.

This clonotype was detected ten times or more. The DNA for the CDR3 is TGTGCCAGCAGTTTCGGCGCATCCAATCAGCCCCAGCATTTT. Protein: CASSFGASNQPQHF. The genes are TRBV27 and TRBJ1-5; D is undetermined. Trimming left V 3 bases short and J 3 bases short, with 9 bases between. CDR1 is MNHEY, CDR2 SMNVEV, per germline (reference sequence). There are 14 residues in the CDR3.

In this sample, this clonotype turned up many times. This chain connects TRBV7-8 to TRBJ2-7; D not resolved. The ends were cut back, 5 bases at V and 3 bases at J, with 11 bases in the middle. CDR1 and CDR2 (germline): SGHVS, FQNEAQ. The CDR3 has 13 amino acids. The CDR3 protein is CASSRAYSYEQYF. CDR3 nucleotide sequence: TGTGCCAGCAGCAGAGCCTACAGCTACGAGCAGTACTTC. The variable domain in full, with the rest retrieved from reference TRBV7-8 and TRBJ2-7, is GAGVSQSPRYKVAKRGQDVALRCDPISGHVSLFWYQQALGQGPEFLTYFQNEAQLDKSGLPSDRFFAERPEGSVSTLKIQRTQQEDSAVYLCASSRAYSYEQYFGPGTRLTVT.